The clone carrying this T cell receptor (beta chain) showed up many times. Antigen: not known. This sample is part of a study of early T cells in non-severe SARS-CoV-2 infection. Study results and limitations: Database matching using VDJdb favored anti-spike CD8 responses, with private and CD4 specificities left missing.

Individual cDNA molecules carried attached unique molecular identifiers. Via MiXCR, TCRdb re-called the 5' RACE reads, giving one row per CDR3 protein. The table has around 19,000 distinct CDR3 sequences, around 4.8% seen once. This CDR3 spans 16 amino acids. V lost 5 bases to trimming and J lost 4 bases, with 18 bases between them. Germline V gene lookup returns CDR1 SGHVS and CDR2 FQNEAQ. Sequences were obtained from whole blood. The clonotype was recovered from an adult who was a healthcare worker with PCR-confirmed SARS-CoV-2 infection or an uninfected control (not recorded which). The gene calls are TRBV7-8 and TRBJ1-3, with D uncertain. The chain's CDR3 is CASSQVSWTDGNTIYF. The CDR3 DNA is TGTGCCAGCAGCCAAGTTTCTTGGACCGACGGAAACACCATATATTTT.